Here is one TCR beta chain with its context. CDR1 and CDR2 (germline): MGHRA, YSYEKL. V lost 1 base, J lost 6 bases, and 7 bases lay in between. This CDR3 contains 13 residues. Participant age was 18 to 89 years, and participants resided in fewer than 30 US areas. In Cohort 3, a recovered donor had either two negative PCRs, clearance, or symptom resolution. This entry is derived from a study of blood T cell repertoires in COVID-19. Overall study: Acute and convalescent COVID-19 samples came from the United States, Italy and Spain.

Generated by immunoSEQ multiplex PCR, the TCRdb table keeps only in-frame clones and is missing some. Of more than 300,000 clones detected, approximately 90% appear once; the ten largest clones hold approximately 6%. Sequenced material: PBMCs or T cells enriched from blood (not recorded which). The gene calls are TRBV4-1 and TRBJ1-5, with D hard to call. The receptor was isolated from a woman aged 30 to 39 who had recovered from COVID-19. The CDR3 DNA sequence: TGCGCCAGCAGCCAAGTTTTAGCTCAGCCCCAGCATTTT. This sequence encodes CASSQVLAQPQHF.